The 10 T cell receptor beta chains below come from one sample, sequenced in a study of identical twins. One entry per CDR3 protein, called by TCRdb with MiXCR from the 5' RACE reads. Of about 520,000 distinct CDR3 sequences listed, roughly a fifth are singletons. A further study also used this sample, focusing on T cells expressing NK-cell markers.

Input material: CD4+ T cells sorted from blood. Receptor source: a woman under 30 in good health.

This clonotype was seen more than once but under ten times. The chain links TRBV2 to TRBJ2-1; 10 positions match TRBD2. J lost 2 bases, V lost 5 bases, and 9 bases had no gene match. CDR3 length: 17 amino acids. Per the germline V gene, CDR1 is SNHLY and CDR2 is FYNNEI. CDR3 residues: CASSSRTSGLTYNEQFF. In nucleotides, the CDR3 is TGTGCCAGCAGTTCCCGGACTAGCGGCCTTACCTACAATGAGCAGTTCTTC. Combining the CDR3 with reference TRBV2 and TRBJ2-1 gives the whole variable domain EPEVTQTPSHQVTQMGQEVILRCVPISNHLYFYWYRQILGQKVEFLVSFYNNEISEKSEIFDDQFSVERPDGSNFTLKIRSTKLEDSAMYFCASSSRTSGLTYNEQFFGPGTRLTVL.

This clonotype has more than one count but fewer than ten. The gene calls are TRBV3-1 and TRBJ1-1; no reliable D call. Germline loops: CDR1 LGHDT, CDR2 YNNKEL (reference sequence). The CDR3 consists of 15 residues. Between the trimmed V and J ends, which lost 4 bases and 1 base, there was a span of 13 bases. The CDR3 DNA follows: TGTGCCAGCAGCCCGACGTATGGCAAGAACACTGAAGCTTTCTTT. Translated, it gives CASSPTYGKNTEAFF.

This rearrangement joins TRBV23-1 to TRBJ2-2; tentatively, D is TRBD1 (6 bases). TRBV23-1 is marked as an open reading frame, function uncertain. This CDR3 is 14 amino acids long. Between the trimmed V and J ends, which lost 10 bases and 2 bases, there was a span of 14 bases. This CDR3 reads CATVDRKNTGELFF. In DNA form, the CDR3 reads TGCGCCACGGTGGACAGAAAAAACACCGGGGAGCTGTTTTTT.

This clonotype has just a few counts. The chain is built from TRBV3-1 and TRBJ2-3; D is perhaps TRBD2 (6 bases). CDR1 and CDR2 (germline): LGHDT, YNNKEL (reference sequence). The CDR3 runs to 15 residues. The V end was cut by 0 bases, the J end by 0 bases, with 7 bases between. The CDR3 protein is CASSQDSGSTDTQYF. DNA for the CDR3: TGTGCCAGCAGCCAAGATAGCGGAAGCACAGATACGCAGTATTTT.

The chain combines TRBV28 with TRBJ2-7; 8 bases line up with TRBD1. This CDR3 is built from 13 residues. V lost 8 bases and J lost 3; bases outside the gene matches: 6. Per the germline V gene, CDR1 is MDHEN and CDR2 is SYDVKM. In nucleotides, the CDR3 is TGTGCCAGCGGGATTGGACAGGGCTACGAGCAGTACTTC. Translation: CASGIGQGYEQYF.

To note about this clonotype: The conserved final phenylalanine or tryptophan is absent from the CDR3, which likely points to a read error. The CDR3 nucleotides read TGTGCTATCCGGGCGTCAAGCTCCTACGAGCAGTACTAC. Translation gives CAIRASSSYEQYY. The chain is built from TRBV6-1 and TRBJ2-7; D is ambiguous. The CDR3 runs to 13 residues. Germline CDR1 MNHNS, CDR2 SASEGT.

The chain joins TRBV20-1 to TRBJ1-5, with a possible D match to TRBD1 (5 bases). V gave up 7 bases and J gave up 11 bases, with 15 bases separating them. Germline CDR1 DFQATT, CDR2 SNEGSKA (reference sequence). There are 11 residues in the CDR3. The CDR3 coding sequence is TGCAGTGTCAAAGGGGCGTCGTCCCAGCATTTT. Translation gives CSVKGASSQHF.

This clonotype came up a few times. The rearrangement uses TRBV10-3 and TRBJ1-5, with TRBD1 as a possible D gene (6 bases). The germline gives CDR1 ENHRY, CDR2 SYGVKD. This CDR3 contains 13 residues. The V gene lost 3 bases and the J gene lost 5 bases, with 8 bases spanning the gap. The CDR3 reads CAISEQGHQPQHF. As DNA, the CDR3 is TGTGCCATCAGTGAACAGGGCCATCAGCCCCAGCATTTT.

The table lists this clonotype with a few counts. This chain uses TRBV20-1 with TRBJ2-1, with D tentatively TRBD1 (6 bases). CDR1 is DFQATT and CDR2 is SNEGSKA in the germline V gene (reference sequence). The V and J ends lost 7 bases and 4 bases respectively, with 14 bases between them. There are 13 residues in the CDR3. The DNA of the CDR3 is TGCAGTGGGTATTGGACAGCTTACAATGAGCAGTTCTTC. Translated: CSGYWTAYNEQFF.

In this sample, this clonotype turned up a few times. The chain combines TRBV9 with TRBJ2-1; 8 bases line up with TRBD2. V lost 4 bases, J lost 4 bases, and 7 bases stayed unmatched. Germline V lookup: CDR1 SGDLS, CDR2 YYNGEE. CDR3 length: 15 residues. CDR3: CASSPLAGFYNEQFF. The CDR3 DNA sequence: TGTGCCAGCAGCCCGCTAGCGGGTTTTTACAATGAGCAGTTCTTC.